This TCR beta chain originates from a study of T cells after yellow fever vaccination. Overall study findings and caveats: Subsequent to the booster, the majority of primary-vaccination clones reappeared (under 98% CD4, around 90% CD8).

V lost 5 bases and J 1 base, leaving 8 bases between the germline ends. Germline V gives CDR1 SGDLS, CDR2 YYNGEE. The CDR3 runs to 13 residues. This clonotype was seen many times. TCRdb re-derived calls from the 5' RACE reads in MiXCR, one entry per CDR3 protein. The sample lists under 55,000 distinct CDR3 sequences; approximately 7% were seen once. The receptor comes from a man between 18 and 29 years old who received the YFV17D yellow fever vaccine. The material was CD8+ T cells not binding an NS4B(214-222) dextramer, sorted from PBMCs, obtained roughly seven weeks after the first yellow fever vaccination. The chain combines TRBV9 with TRBJ2-3; perhaps TRBD2 as D (6 bases). In nucleotides, the CDR3 is TGTGCCAGCAGGGGGGAGGGCACAGATACGCAGTATTTT. Residues: CASRGEGTDTQYF.